This section outlines one TCR beta chain sequence together with its context. This entry is derived from a study of blood T cell repertoires in COVID-19. On the study more broadly: The origin of the acute and convalescent COVID-19 samples was the United States, Italy and Spain. PBMCs, B-cell-depleted T cells, or T cells were the source of the cDNA or gDNA that made up the material.

Trimming cost V 0 bases and J 11 bases, with 13 bases left between them. Germline V gives CDR1 LNHNV, CDR2 YYDKDF (reference sequence). The CDR3 has 13 amino acids. Enrolled through a virtual design, the participants were between roughly 18 and 95 years of age and came from 24 US areas. Donors were grouped by their self-reported clinical history. Libraries were prepared by immunoSEQ multiplex PCR; TCRdb keeps only in-frame clonotypes and omits some of them. Here the sample spans 150,000 to 200,000 clones, roughly 80% being singletons. The chain carries TRBV15 and TRBJ1-1, with a possible D match to TRBD1 (5 bases). The source material was PBMCs or T cells enriched from blood (not recorded which). The TCR comes from a woman aged 60-75 years with acute COVID-19. The chain's CDR3 is CATSRDIQETAFF. Here the CDR3 DNA reads TGTGCCACCAGCAGAGATATACAGGAGACCGCTTTCTTT.